This TCR beta chain appears in the sequencing data of a study of blood T cells in healthy people across ages (dated by TCRdb to about 2015). In terms of the full investigation: In model experiments, template switching captured roughly one uniquely barcoded TCR beta cDNA molecule for every two T cells. Two additional independent replicas of 1 million unique cDNA reads from the same blood draw were analyzed for two donors (one aged 18 to 29 and one aged 80 or older). The study measured age-related changes in TCR beta repertoire diversity using deep sequencing normalized with unique cDNA molecular identifiers. To avoid experimental bias, donors of different ages were spread randomly across the sequencing lanes. Four age groups were formed from the donors: young (average about 15 years), middle-aged (just under 40), aged (approximately 60) and long-lived (82). Findings and caveats that apply to the study as a whole: The long-lived group showed more naive CD4+ T cells, fewer expanded clones and increased TCR diversity than the aged group, suggesting age selection. Estimates of total diversity from one million sequenced T cells were regarded as lower bounds and underestimates. There was a strong correlation between observed TCR beta diversity and the percentage of naive T cells measured by flow cytometry. Donor CMV infection status was unknown, potentially confounding age-related changes in expanded clonotypes. Since profiling was done on bulk unsorted PBMCs, naive and antigen-experienced compartments could not be conclusively compared. Observed TCR beta diversity per million T cells fell roughly linearly with age, and a significant reduction was already apparent by age roughly 40.

Systemically healthy Caucasian individuals from Russia, 35 to 40 in total and aged roughly 6 to 95 years, were included as donors. Roughly 10 milliliters of peripheral blood were collected from each donor into EDTA-treated Vacutainer tubes. Ficoll-Paque density-gradient centrifugation was used to isolate PBMCs, with at least 6 million per sample. Trizol reagent was used to extract total RNA from PBMCs, with at least 6 micrograms per sample. Naive CD45RAhigh/CD27high T cell percentages were measured by flow cytometry on a PBMC aliquot from every donor. CDR1 and CDR2, per the germline V gene, are SQVTM and ANQGSEA. From its cysteine to its phenylalanine, the CDR3 spans 13 amino acids. Of all the DNA, just the CDR3 is kept, 39 bases in frame from base 1. For this clonotype: It has no known antigen specificity. No per-base quality is available; no much larger clone lies one base away.

The library was produced with 5' RACE. The sequencer listed for this sample is Illumina HiSeq 2500. A second PCR of 7 to 11 cycles was performed with a sample-barcoded 5' primer and a J-beta primer mix. A unique molecular identifier was introduced onto each TCR beta cDNA molecule by a template-switch 5' adaptor carrying 12 random nucleotides. At least 3 million CDR3-containing paired-end reads were obtained from each sample. First-strand cDNA synthesis was performed from all RNA using the Mint cDNA synthesis kit, with priming by a TRBC-specific oligonucleotide. Following uracil-DNA glycosylase treatment, a first 18-cycle PCR with universal primers M1SS and BC2_uni_R was performed on all cDNA. For the original study's pipeline: Normalization of each sample was performed by random selection of 1 million high-quality reads, each carrying a distinct molecular identifier. Reads sharing molecular identifiers were discarded rather than binned into consensus sequences. MiTCR, run with a Q25 quality threshold and the strictest error-elimination algorithm, handled CDR3 identification, clonotype clustering and error correction. A nonparametric unseen species model using Euler transformation provided a lower-bound estimate of total TCR beta diversity. The public sequencing data were trimmed at Q25 with fastp and processed into clonotypes with MiXCR by TCRdb, which kept only in-frame beta chains. Each entry is one CDR3 protein sequence, shown with its most common DNA and genes. TCRdb assigned the V and J calls; the authors' analysis was not used. A total of a few hundred thousand distinct CDR3 sequences appear in this sample, roughly half of them only once. The ten largest account for 45% to 55% of the sample.

The rearranged segments are TRBV29-1 and TRBJ2-7; perhaps TRBD2 is the D gene, with 5 bases matching. The J call is doubtful: the DNA matches TRBJ2-5 better. The specimen was blood. This receptor was taken from a man aged 55-75 years in good health. This receptor carries the CDR3 CSVDRVAGETQYF. The nucleotide sequence reads TGCAGCGTTGACCGGGTGGCGGGAGAGACCCAGTACTTC.